These 18 T cell receptor beta chains were sequenced from one sample in a study of blood T cell repertoires in COVID-19. Profiled with immunoSEQ multiplex PCR; TCRdb holds only in-frame clones, not every one. The profile shows around 140,000 clones, under 90% of them singletons. Material for sequencing was peripheral blood. The source is a human donor in a cohort sampled during active COVID-19.

The sample holds one count of this clone. The same CDR3 can be traced to other DNA sequences in this sample. The rearrangement joins TRBV15 to TRBJ2-7; possible D gene TRBD1, 6 bases. Germline V gene data show CDR1 as LNHNV and CDR2 as YYDKDF (reference sequence). Deletions cut 1 base from V and 3 bases from J, with 7 bases between. This CDR3 is 13 amino acids long. The CDR3 coding sequence is TGTGCCACCAGCAGAGTGGACAGCTACGAGCAGTACTTC. Translated: CATSRVDSYEQYF.

The genes are TRBV19 and TRBJ2-7; 8 bases are a match to TRBD1. The germline V gene encodes CDR1 LNHDA and CDR2 SQIVND (reference sequence). With 6 bases clipped from V and 7 bases from J, the junction kept 14 bases outside the gene matches. CDR3 length: 15 amino acids. CDR3 amino acids: CASRATGGGSVEQYF. The CDR3 DNA reads TGTGCCAGTAGAGCAACAGGGGGAGGTTCTGTTGAGCAGTACTTC. The full variable domain, with the rest looked up from reference TRBV19 and TRBJ2-7, is DGGITQSPKYLFRKEGQNVTLSCEQNLNHDAMYWYRQDPGQGLRLIYYSQIVNDFQKGDIAEGYSVSREKKESFPLTVTSAQKNPTAFYLCASRATGGGSVEQYFGPGTRLTVT.

The V and J genes are TRBV24-1 and TRBJ2-7; 8 bases are shared with TRBD1. The CDR3 is made up of 16 amino acids. Germline V CDR1 and CDR2: KGHDR, SFDVKD. After removal of 3 bases from V and 3 bases from J, the junction contained 9 bases not matched to a gene. The DNA for the CDR3 is TGTGCCACCAGTGATGCTACCGGGACAGGTGGCTACGAGCAGTACTTC. Translating it yields CATSDATGTGGYEQYF.

This clone was found a few times. The genes are TRBV7-2 and TRBJ2-5, with 10 bases identical to TRBD2. The length of the CDR3 is 14 residues. Losses at the gene ends were 10 bases for V and 5 bases for J; bases not matched to a gene: 10. In germline, CDR1 is SGHTA, CDR2 FQGNSA. DNA for the CDR3: TGTGCCACCTCTAGCGGGAGTAGGGTGGAGACCCAGTACTTC. Residues: CATSSGSRVETQYF.

This chain connects TRBV5-1 to TRBJ2-1; D may be TRBD2 (6 bases). Deletions cut 0 bases from V and 7 bases from J, with 11 bases between. The CDR3 spans 14 residues. Germline CDR1 is SGHRS and CDR2 is YFSETQ. CDR3 coding DNA: TGCGCCAGCAGCTTGGATCGGGAGTGGAATGAGCAGTTCTTC. It yields the protein CASSLDREWNEQFF.

The chain is built from TRBV6-4 and TRBJ2-7; D not resolved. Trimming shortened V by 8 bases and J by 1 base, and 9 bases separated the two germline ends. The CDR3 sequence is 12 residues long. Per germline, CDR1 MRHNA and CDR2 SNTAGT. This chain's CDR3 is CASPHRSYEQYF. Here the CDR3 DNA reads TGTGCCAGCCCCCACCGGTCCTACGAGCAGTACTTC.

The chain joins TRBV12-3 or TRBV12-4 to TRBJ2-1, with D perhaps TRBD1 (5 bases). The germline V and J ends were trimmed by 6 bases and 5 bases, with 8 bases remaining between them. The CDR3 totals 12 residues. In DNA form, the CDR3 reads TGTGCCAGCAGAACGACAGACAATGAGCAGTTCTTC. Translated, it gives CASRTTDNEQFF.

The DNA of the CDR3 is TGCGCCAGCAGCCCCTTTGGGGGGGACACTGAAGCTTTCTTT. Amino acids: CASSPFGGDTEAFF. The chain joins TRBV5-1 to TRBJ1-1; the D gene is possibly TRBD1 (5 bases). Germline lookup yields CDR1 SGHRS and CDR2 YFSETQ. Trimming shortened V by 4 bases and J by 3 bases, and 13 bases separated the two germline ends. The CDR3 consists of 14 residues.

The chain carries TRBV29-1 and TRBJ2-1; TRBD1 matches 10 bases. J was trimmed by 6 bases and V by 2 bases; bases with no gene match: 1. This CDR3 contains 13 residues. The germline CDR1 and CDR2 sequences are SQVTM and ANQGSEA. Here the CDR3 reads CSVERDRGNEQFF. The DNA of the CDR3 is TGCAGCGTTGAAAGGGACAGGGGCAATGAGCAGTTCTTC.

The J gene is TRBJ2-5, the V gene TRBV7-2, with 14 bases fitting TRBD2. Per the germline V gene, CDR1 is SGHTA and CDR2 is FQGNSA. This CDR3 comprises 16 residues. Trimming removed 1 base from V and 6 bases from J; junction bases left unmatched: 4. This CDR3 reads CASSLVGTSGSKTQYF. DNA of the CDR3: TGTGCCAGCAGCTTAGTGGGGACTAGCGGGAGCAAGACCCAGTACTTC.

This clone was counted a few times. The chain joins TRBV5-4 to TRBJ2-7; D is perhaps TRBD1 (6 bases). Germline CDR1 and CDR2: SGHNT and YYREEE (reference sequence). The CDR3 spans 15 residues. V was trimmed by 3 bases and J by 3 bases, leaving 16 bases between them. DNA of the CDR3: TGTGCCAGCAGCTCCCATGGCCGGGACAACTACGAGCAGTACTTC. Protein: CASSSHGRDNYEQYF.

This rearrangement joins TRBV6-2 or TRBV6-3 to TRBJ1-2; tentative D call: TRBD1 (5 bases). V lost 4 bases and J lost 0, with 12 bases in between. Germline CDR1 is MNHEY and CDR2 is SVGEGT. The CDR3 length is 15 residues. CDR3: CASSSQGNPNYGYTF. DNA of the CDR3: TGTGCCAGCAGTTCTCAGGGAAATCCTAACTATGGCTACACCTTC.

The table lists this clone with a few counts. The chain carries TRBV10-3 and TRBJ2-7, with unresolved D. This CDR3 has 13 residues. V was pared by 0 bases and J by 2 bases, with 5 bases between. Germline CDR1 and CDR2: ENHRY and SYGVKD. CDR3 sequence reads: CAISESPTYEQYF. Written as DNA, the CDR3 is TGTGCCATCAGTGAGTCCCCTACCTACGAGCAGTACTTC.

This clone was observed a handful of times. The V and J genes are TRBV28 and TRBJ1-3; tentatively, D is TRBD1 (5 bases). Trimming cost V 4 bases and J 2 bases, with 12 bases left between them. The CDR3 has 15 residues. Germline V gene lookup returns CDR1 MDHEN and CDR2 SYDVKM. CDR3 protein: CASSSSGYAGNTIYF. The CDR3 region has the DNA TGTGCCAGCAGTTCCTCAGGGTACGCTGGAAACACCATATATTTT. The entire variable domain, with the rest obtained from reference TRBV28 and TRBJ1-3, is as follows: DVKVTQSSRYLVKRTGEKVFLECVQDMDHENMFWYRQDPGLGLRLIYFSYDVKMKEKGDIPEGYSVSREKKERFSLILESASTNQTSMYLCASSSSGYAGNTIYFGEGSWLTVV.

J is TRBJ2-5 and V is TRBV19, with 7 bases that match TRBD2. Trimming took 5 bases from V and 4 from J; bases not matched to a gene: 10. Germline CDR1 and CDR2: LNHDA and SQIVND (reference sequence). This CDR3 spans 15 amino acids. The CDR3 DNA reads as TGTGCCAGTAGTGTACAGCGGGACCCGGGAGAGACCCAGTACTTC. Its translation: CASSVQRDPGETQYF.

This chain joins TRBV4-1 and TRBJ2-7, with 8 bases that match TRBD1. CDR1 and CDR2 from the germline V gene are MGHRA and YSYEKL. V shed 1 base, J shed 8 bases, and the junction held 7 bases outside the gene matches. The CDR3 is 14 amino acids. The DNA for the CDR3 is TGCGCCAGCAGCCAAGTGGAACAGGGGGGACAGCAGTACTTC. It encodes CASSQVEQGGQQYF.

The V call is TRBV2, the J call TRBJ2-7; 9 bases are shared with TRBD1. V lost 6 bases to trimming and J lost 5 bases; unmatched junction nucleotides: 2. Germline-derived CDR1 and CDR2 are SNHLY and FYNNEI. The CDR3 length is 12 residues. CDR3 amino acids: CASRQGAHEQYF. Here the CDR3 DNA reads TGTGCCAGCAGACAGGGGGCCCACGAGCAGTACTTC.

V usage is TRBV2 and J usage is TRBJ2-7; a possible D gene is TRBD1 (5 bases). The CDR3 spans 15 residues. The ends were cut back, 1 base at V and 4 bases at J, with 14 bases in the middle. CDR1 SNHLY and CDR2 FYNNEI come from the germline V gene. CDR3 DNA: TGTGCCAGCAGTGAAGATTCCGGCAGGGTGTACGAGCAGTACTTC. It translates to CASSEDSGRVYEQYF.